This TCR beta chain was sequenced in a study of cytomegalovirus exposure and HLA in healthy donors. As to this clone: Its specificity is not known.

Primers included in the PCR were 60 Vbeta and 13 Jbeta primers. The protocol was immunoSEQ multiplex PCR, while the TCRdb copy is restricted to in-frame clones and leaves out a portion. The table has 95,000 to 150,000 clones, 75% to 85% seen once. General study findings and limits: A later analysis by the authors found several of the most significant clusters apparently linked to common viral pathogens. It was reported that TCR beta sequences correctly inferred the HLA-A and HLA-B alleles for most subjects. Indistinguishability led to the exclusion of some V segments, TRBV6-2 and TRBV6-3 included. Specificity for CMV antigens was confirmed in vitro for three of the CMV-associated chains.

In germline, CDR1 is SGHTA, CDR2 FQGNSA. This CDR3 is built from 18 residues. V lost 1 base, J lost 6 bases, and 19 bases lay in between. This receptor was identified in a man aged 30 to 45 in good health and CMV-seropositive. Sequenced input: PBMCs. The chain links TRBV7-2 to TRBJ1-6; D remains unclear. The CDR3: CASSLGWLLTDPNSPLHF. The CDR3 DNA follows: TGTGCCAGCAGCTTAGGGTGGTTGCTAACAGACCCTAATTCACCCCTCCACTTT.